Each of the 12 T cell receptor beta chains below was sequenced from the same sample in a study of blood T cells in healthy people across ages (dated by TCRdb to about 2015). The library was built by means of 5' RACE. TCRdb shows the sequencer as Illumina HiSeq 2500. A second roughly 6 to 11 cycle PCR used a sample-barcoded 5' primer and a J-beta primer mix. Using fastp at Q25 and MiXCR, TCRdb reprocessed the public reads and kept productive beta chains. Entries are consolidated by CDR3 protein sequence, retaining the most common genes and DNA. Within this sample are fewer than 650,000 distinct CDR3 sequences, with about a quarter of them counted one time only. The top ten constitute about 3.9% of the sample. The same sample was also used in a study of T cells of mothers and their children.

The sample taken for sequencing was blood. All receptors derive from a boy between 2 and 10 years old in good health.

This clonotype was found a few times. The rearrangement links TRBV27 to TRBJ2-7, with D possibly being TRBD1 (5 bases). This CDR3 contains 13 residues. V gave up 4 bases and J gave up 2 bases, with 9 bases separating them. From germline, CDR1 is MNHEY and CDR2 SMNVEV (reference sequence). CDR3 in DNA: TGTGCCAGCAGTTGGGGCAGGACCTACGAGCAGTACTTC. As protein: CASSWGRTYEQYF.

The chain recombines TRBV9 with TRBJ2-2; D perhaps matches TRBD1 (5 bases). Trimming removed 3 bases from V and 0 bases from J, with 12 bases in between. The CDR3 has 16 amino acids. CDR1 is SGDLS, CDR2 YYNGEE, per germline. CDR3 coding DNA: TGTGCCAGCAGCGCACGACAGACCACGAACACCGGGGAGCTGTTTTTT. Residues: CASSARQTTNTGELFF.

This clonotype was counted only a few times. CDR3 nucleotide sequence: TGTGCCTGGACAGGGGGACCCAATGAGCAGTTCTTC. This sequence encodes CAWTGGPNEQFF. The chain has TRBV30 and TRBJ2-1, with 7 bases aligning to TRBD1. Germline trimming cut 4 bases from V and 6 bases from J; bases unmatched to any gene: 3. The CDR3 spans 12 residues. Germline V lookup: CDR1 GTSNPN, CDR2 SVGIG (reference sequence).

This clonotype was picked up a small number of times. This rearrangement joins TRBV27 to TRBJ2-7, with a tentative D call TRBD2 (6 bases). The CDR3 covers 16 residues. Trimming pared 6 bases from V and 4 bases from J, leaving 22 bases between. Germline lookup yields CDR1 MNHEY and CDR2 SMNVEV (reference sequence). The CDR3 DNA sequence: TGTGCCAGCAGCCCCCGTTTCGTGGAGGGTACTTACGAGCAGTACTTC. It yields the protein CASSPRFVEGTYEQYF.

The rearrangement uses TRBV7-9 and TRBJ2-5, with 11 positions matching TRBD2. The J call is in doubt because the DNA end fits TRBJ2-1 better. Per the germline V gene, CDR1 is SEHNR and CDR2 is FQNEAQ (reference sequence). CDR3 size: 15 residues. In nucleotides, the CDR3 is TGTGCCAGCAGCCCACTAGCGGGAGTGGAAAATGAGCAGTTCTTC. It specifies CASSPLAGVENEQFF.

This clonotype was observed a handful of times. CDR3 sequence reads: CASSRSVGQGPGELFF. In DNA form, the CDR3 reads TGTGCCAGCAGTCGAAGCGTGGGACAGGGCCCCGGGGAGCTGTTTTTT. The V call is TRBV6-1, the J call TRBJ2-2; 9 bases align to TRBD1. CDR3 size: 16 residues. V lost 5 bases, J lost 6 bases, and 10 bases stayed unmatched. Germline V gives CDR1 MNHNS, CDR2 SASEGT.

This clonotype was found a few times. One junction end disagrees with the germline gene, perhaps due to a read error. V gene TRBV4-1 combines with J gene TRBJ1-1; D unclear. Germline CDR1 and CDR2: MGHRA and YSYEKL. This CDR3 has 14 residues. The CDR3, as DNA: TGCGCCAACAGCCAAGCTAGGGCGCAGACTGAAGCTTTCTTT. Translating it yields CANSQARAQTEAFF.

The V call is TRBV4-2, the J call TRBJ2-1; D is unclear. There are 12 residues in the CDR3. Germline V gene data show CDR1 as LGHNA and CDR2 as YNFKEQ. With 3 bases removed from V and 5 bases from J, the gap between germline ends came to 5 bases. The CDR3 nucleotides read TGTGCCAGCAGCCACGAAAACAATGAGCAGTTCTTC. This codes for CASSHENNEQFF.

This clonotype was counted a single time. A junction boundary mismatches the germline segment, possibly from a read error. The chain is built from TRBV5-6 and TRBJ1-1; D uncertain. The CDR3 is 13 residues long. The germline V gene encodes CDR1 SGHDT and CDR2 YYEEEE. Here the CDR3 DNA reads TGTGCCAGCAGCTTAAGGCGGCAGACTGAAGTTTTCTTT. This gives the protein CASSLRRQTEVFF.

This chain links TRBV20-1 with TRBJ1-6; TRBD1 matches at 7 bases. Germline lookup yields CDR1 DFQATT and CDR2 SNEGSKA (reference sequence). Losses at the gene ends were 6 bases for V and 8 bases for J; bases not matched to a gene: 13. This CDR3 has 15 amino acids. The CDR3 here is CSAPTGQFRDSPLHF. The CDR3 DNA sequence: TGCAGTGCACCGACAGGGCAGTTCAGGGATTCACCCCTCCACTTT.

The CDR3 nucleotides are TGCAGCGTCGTGTTGGCGGGCTATGGCTACACCTTC. It yields the protein CSVVLAGYGYTF. The J gene is TRBJ1-2, the V gene TRBV29-1; D gene unclear. Germline lookup yields CDR1 SQVTM and CDR2 ANQGSEA. Trimming took off 6 bases at V and 4 bases at J, with 12 bases between the two ends. The CDR3 is 12 amino acids.

This clonotype was seen at least ten times. The chain couples TRBV18 to TRBJ1-4; 7 positions match TRBD1. The length of the CDR3 is 17 residues. V trimming: 3 bases; J trimming: 7 bases; junction bases outside the gene matches: 14. CDR1 and CDR2 (germline): KGHSH, LQKENI. CDR3: CASSPTGPGGGSEKLFF. CDR3 coding DNA: TGTGCCAGCTCACCTACGGGACCAGGGGGTGGAAGTGAAAAACTGTTTTTT.